This entry lists 13 T cell receptor beta chains sequenced from one sample in a study of T cell responses to AZD1222 COVID-19 vaccine. Sequencing used immunoSEQ multiplex PCR; TCRdb keeps in-frame clones, though not all of them. The sample carries 150,000 or so clones, about 90% recorded once. The sample here was peripheral blood, taken on day 0 of AZD1222 vaccination. These TCRs come from an adult in good health.

The J gene is TRBJ2-7, the V gene TRBV27; D is uncertain. CDR3 length equals 13 residues. The V and J ends lost 4 bases and 2 bases respectively, with 9 bases between them. Germline-derived CDR1 and CDR2 are MNHEY and SMNVEV (reference sequence). The CDR3 DNA reads TGTGCCAGCAGTTCGGCGGTACCCTACGAGCAGTACTTC. This encodes CASSSAVPYEQYF.

The genes are TRBV19 and TRBJ2-3, with 7 bases aligning to TRBD2. The CDR3 sequence is 16 residues long. Germline CDR1 and CDR2: LNHDA and SQIVND (reference sequence). The ends lost 3 bases at V and 8 bases at J; junction bases unmatched: 14. The CDR3: CASSIRAGRDAGTQYF. The CDR3, as DNA: TGTGCCAGTAGTATCCGAGCGGGGCGGGATGCGGGTACGCAGTATTTT.

This clone has just a few counts. This sequence joins TRBV7-9 and TRBJ1-2, with D uncertain. The CDR3 runs to 12 residues. Per the germline V gene, CDR1 is SEHNR and CDR2 is FQNEAQ (reference sequence). With 0 bases removed from V and 7 bases from J, the gap between germline ends came to 6 bases. Here the CDR3 DNA reads TGTGCCAGCAGCTTAGCGGGGTTTGGCTACACCTTC. It specifies CASSLAGFGYTF.

The V call is TRBV3-1 (or the pseudogene TRBV3-2), the J call TRBJ2-2; the D is unclear. Germline CDR1 and CDR2: LGHDT and YNNKEL (reference sequence). The V and J ends lost 0 bases and 8 bases respectively, with 16 bases between them. CDR3 length: 16 residues. CDR3 sequence reads: CASSQDPETMGGELFF. The CDR3 DNA reads as TGTGCCAGCAGCCAAGATCCTGAGACCATGGGGGGGGAGCTGTTTTTT.

This sequence joins TRBV24-1 and TRBJ2-1, with TRBD1 identical over 12 bases. After removal of 2 bases from V and 4 bases from J, the junction contained 17 bases not matched to a gene. The CDR3 extends over 21 amino acids. CDR1 and CDR2 (germline): KGHDR, SFDVKD. For the CDR3, the DNA is TGTGCCACCAGTGATTGGGGGGACAGGGGGCTCACGGGAGGTCGATACAATGAGCAGTTCTTC. Translating gives CATSDWGDRGLTGGRYNEQFF.

The CDR3 here is CASSYSGQAAAEQYF. CDR3 nucleotides: TGTGCCAGCAGTTACTCGGGACAGGCCGCCGCCGAGCAGTACTTC. The J gene is TRBJ2-7, the V gene TRBV6-5; 8 bases are a match to TRBD1. The ends lost 0 bases at V and 6 bases at J; junction bases unmatched: 7. The CDR3 is made up of 15 amino acids. Germline CDR1 and CDR2: MNHEY and SVGAGI.

The gene calls are TRBV24-1 and TRBJ2-7; tentative D call: TRBD2 (6 bases). The CDR3 spans 13 residues. Looked up from germline, CDR1 is KGHDR and CDR2 is SFDVKD. Trimming took off 6 bases at V and 3 bases at J, with 11 bases between the two ends. The CDR3 loop is CATSTSRDYEQYF. The CDR3, as DNA: TGTGCCACCAGTACTAGCAGGGACTACGAGCAGTACTTC.

The chain joins TRBV3-1 (or the pseudogene TRBV3-2) to TRBJ1-6, with 7 bases fitting TRBD1. J gave up 5 bases and V 0 bases, and 1 base lay outside the gene matches. The CDR3 has 15 residues. Germline V lookup: CDR1 LGHDT, CDR2 YNNKEL (reference sequence). CDR3 sequence (DNA): TGTGCCAGCAGCCAAGAAGACAGGGATAATTCACCCCTCCACTTT. Translated: CASSQEDRDNSPLHF.

The rearrangement links TRBV11-2 to TRBJ2-7; 8 positions agree with TRBD2. The J segment lost 4 bases and the V segment lost 5 bases, leaving 10 bases of the junction unmatched. The germline V gene encodes CDR1 SGHAT and CDR2 FQNNGV. The CDR3 sequence is 15 residues long. CDR3 sequence (DNA): TGTGCCAGCAGCGTCGGCGGGGGGCGGGTTTACGAGCAGTACTTC. Translation: CASSVGGGRVYEQYF.

This clone is a singleton in its sample. V gene TRBV10-3 combines with J gene TRBJ1-2; 8 nucleotides agree with TRBD1. Germline values: CDR1 ENHRY, CDR2 SYGVKD. V gave up 6 bases and J gave up 5 bases; unmatched junction bases: 8. The CDR3 has 14 amino acids. In DNA, the CDR3 is TGTGCCATCAGCTCGGACAGGGACGATTATGGCTACACCTTC. Translation: CAISSDRDDYGYTF.

The rearrangement uses TRBV15 and TRBJ1-1, with D perhaps matching TRBD1 (5 bases). V was cut by 0 bases and J by 4 bases, with 12 bases left in between. Germline V gene sequence: CDR1 LNHNV, CDR2 YYDKDF (reference sequence). The CDR3 loop spans 15 amino acids. The DNA of the CDR3 is TGTGCCACCAGCAGAGATGGGGAGGGGAGCACTGAAGCTTTCTTT. It yields the protein CATSRDGEGSTEAFF.

The chain carries TRBV24-1 and TRBJ2-2; D gene uncertain. Trimming pared 4 bases from V and 0 bases from J, leaving 14 bases between. CDR3 length: 17 residues. Per the germline V gene, CDR1 is KGHDR and CDR2 is SFDVKD. The CDR3 nucleotides are TGTGCCACCAGTGACCCCGAGCAGCGAGCGAACACCGGGGAGCTGTTTTTT. Amino acid sequence: CATSDPEQRANTGELFF.

The chain couples TRBV12-3 or TRBV12-4 to TRBJ1-1; 7 bases line up with TRBD1. The V and J ends lost 6 bases and 7 bases, in that order; junction bases with no gene match: 8. CDR3 length equals 13 residues. The CDR3 loop is CASRKQGFLEAFF. The CDR3 DNA follows: TGTGCCAGCAGGAAACAGGGGTTTCTTGAAGCTTTCTTT.